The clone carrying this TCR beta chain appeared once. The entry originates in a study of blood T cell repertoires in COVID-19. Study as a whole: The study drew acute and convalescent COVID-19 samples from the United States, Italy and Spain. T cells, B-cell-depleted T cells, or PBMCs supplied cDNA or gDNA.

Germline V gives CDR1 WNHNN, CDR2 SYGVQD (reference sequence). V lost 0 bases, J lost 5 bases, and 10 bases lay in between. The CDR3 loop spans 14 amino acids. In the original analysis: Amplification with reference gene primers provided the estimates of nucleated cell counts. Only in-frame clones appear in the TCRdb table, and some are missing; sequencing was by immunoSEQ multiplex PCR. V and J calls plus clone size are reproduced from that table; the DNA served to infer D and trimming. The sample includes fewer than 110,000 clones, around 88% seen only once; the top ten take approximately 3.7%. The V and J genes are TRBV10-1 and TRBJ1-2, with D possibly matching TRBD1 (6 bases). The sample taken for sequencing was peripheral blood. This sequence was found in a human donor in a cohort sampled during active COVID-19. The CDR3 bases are TGCGCCAGCAGTGAGTCAGGGACACCTTATGGCTACACCTTC. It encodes CASSESGTPYGYTF.